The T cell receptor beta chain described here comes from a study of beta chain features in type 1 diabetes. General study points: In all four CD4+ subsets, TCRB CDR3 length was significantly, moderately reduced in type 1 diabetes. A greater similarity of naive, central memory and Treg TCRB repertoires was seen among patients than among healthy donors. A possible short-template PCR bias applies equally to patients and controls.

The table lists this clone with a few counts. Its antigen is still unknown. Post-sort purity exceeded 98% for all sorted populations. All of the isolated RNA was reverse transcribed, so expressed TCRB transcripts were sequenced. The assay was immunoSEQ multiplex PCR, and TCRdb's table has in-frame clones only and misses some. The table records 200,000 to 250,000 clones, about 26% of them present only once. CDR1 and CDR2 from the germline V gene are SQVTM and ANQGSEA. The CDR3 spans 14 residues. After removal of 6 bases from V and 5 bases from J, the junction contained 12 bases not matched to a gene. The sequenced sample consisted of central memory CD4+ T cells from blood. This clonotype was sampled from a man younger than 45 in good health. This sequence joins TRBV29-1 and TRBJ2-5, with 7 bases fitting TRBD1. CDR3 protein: CSVGVEAGGETQYF. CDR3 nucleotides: TGCAGCGTGGGGGTGGAGGCAGGGGGTGAGACCCAGTACTTC.